Each of the 9 T cell receptor beta chains below was sequenced from the same sample in a study of shared clonotypes between healthy human individuals. Data came from immunoSEQ multiplex PCR; TCRdb stores just in-frame clones and leaves some out. This table has some 1 million clones, 65% to 80% appearing once. Specimen: memory CD4+ T cells sorted from blood. The subset denotes: CD45RA-negative fraction. These receptors were taken from a man younger than 35 in good health.

The rearrangement links TRBV19 to TRBJ1-4, with 9 bases identical to TRBD1. Germline trimming cut 8 bases from V and 6 bases from J; bases unmatched to any gene: 4. Per germline, CDR1 LNHDA and CDR2 SQIVND (reference sequence). CDR3 size: 13 residues. CDR3 sequence (DNA): TGTGCCAGTGGGACAGGGCAGGATGAAAAACTGTTTTTT. This translates into CASGTGQDEKLFF.

The J gene is TRBJ1-2, the V gene TRBV30; 7 nucleotides agree with TRBD1. Unmatched junction bases numbered 4, after V lost 2 bases and J lost 1 base. The CDR3 sequence is 14 residues long. Germline lookup yields CDR1 GTSNPN and CDR2 SVGIG (reference sequence). The CDR3 nucleotides read TGTGCCTGGAGTCGACAGGGTGTTAACTATGGCTACACCTTC. This gives the protein CAWSRQGVNYGYTF.

This chain connects TRBV30 to TRBJ2-3; D is ambiguous. Germline loops: CDR1 GTSNPN, CDR2 SVGIG (reference sequence). The V and J ends lost 0 bases and 6 bases respectively, with 13 bases between them. The CDR3 consists of 14 residues. The CDR3 DNA reads TGTGCCTGGAGTGTCAGTATCTTTAGGGATACGCAGTATTTT. It codes for CAWSVSIFRDTQYF.

This rearrangement joins TRBV7-2 to TRBJ1-5; TRBD1 matches at 9 bases. Looked up from germline, CDR1 is SGHTA and CDR2 is FQGNSA. Germline trimming cut 5 bases from V and 8 bases from J; bases unmatched to any gene: 10. The CDR3 loop spans 15 amino acids. The CDR3 here is CASSGITGGAEPQHF. DNA for the CDR3: TGTGCCAGCAGCGGGATTACAGGGGGCGCTGAGCCCCAGCATTTT.

The chain combines TRBV11-2 with TRBJ2-1, with 7 nucleotides matching TRBD2. This CDR3 has 17 amino acids. CDR1 and CDR2 (germline): SGHAT, FQNNGV. The V and J ends lost 1 base and 5 bases, in that order; junction bases with no gene match: 11. CDR3 sequence: CASSLVPSQAGNNEQFF. DNA for the CDR3: TGTGCCAGCAGCTTAGTGCCCTCTCAAGCGGGGAACAATGAGCAGTTCTTC.

This sequence joins TRBV2 and TRBJ2-1, with D possibly being TRBD1 (6 bases). Trimming removed 4 bases from V and 3 bases from J, with 13 bases in between. The V gene's germline CDR1 is SNHLY and CDR2 FYNNEI. The CDR3 sequence is 15 residues long. Here the CDR3 reads CASSVKQGDYNEQFF. The CDR3, as DNA: TGTGCCAGCAGTGTAAAACAGGGAGACTACAATGAGCAGTTCTTC. The entire variable domain, with the rest obtained from reference TRBV2 and TRBJ2-1, is as follows: EPEVTQTPSHQVTQMGQEVILRCVPISNHLYFYWYRQILGQKVEFLVSFYNNEISEKSEIFDDQFSVERPDGSNFTLKIRSTKLEDSAMYFCASSVKQGDYNEQFFGPGTRLTVL.

This chain connects TRBV7-8 to TRBJ2-5, with 7 bases that match TRBD2. From germline, CDR1 is SGHVS and CDR2 FQNEAQ. Trimming cost V 5 bases and J 2 bases; bases outside gene matches: 11. The CDR3 totals 16 residues. DNA of the CDR3: TGTGCCAGCAGCCCACGGGGAGGGAGCCTTCAAGAGACCCAGTACTTC. Its translation is CASSPRGGSLQETQYF.

V usage is TRBV20-1 and J usage is TRBJ2-7; D remains ambiguous. Trimming took 2 bases from V and 4 from J, leaving 3 bases between them. Per germline, CDR1 DFQATT and CDR2 SNEGSKA (reference sequence). The CDR3 loop spans 10 amino acids. The CDR3 DNA reads TGCAGTGCTAGAATTTACGAGCAGTACTTC. It translates to CSARIYEQYF.

With respect to this clone: The same CDR3 can be traced to other DNA sequences in this sample. V is TRBV6-5 and J is TRBJ1-6; no reliable D call. Germline CDR1 and CDR2: MNHEY and SVGAGI. The CDR3 has 15 residues. Trimming pared 0 bases from V and 7 bases from J, leaving 10 bases between. Here the CDR3 reads CASSYSTELNSPLHF. CDR3 nucleotide sequence: TGTGCCAGCAGTTACTCGACGGAACTAAATTCACCCCTCCACTTT.